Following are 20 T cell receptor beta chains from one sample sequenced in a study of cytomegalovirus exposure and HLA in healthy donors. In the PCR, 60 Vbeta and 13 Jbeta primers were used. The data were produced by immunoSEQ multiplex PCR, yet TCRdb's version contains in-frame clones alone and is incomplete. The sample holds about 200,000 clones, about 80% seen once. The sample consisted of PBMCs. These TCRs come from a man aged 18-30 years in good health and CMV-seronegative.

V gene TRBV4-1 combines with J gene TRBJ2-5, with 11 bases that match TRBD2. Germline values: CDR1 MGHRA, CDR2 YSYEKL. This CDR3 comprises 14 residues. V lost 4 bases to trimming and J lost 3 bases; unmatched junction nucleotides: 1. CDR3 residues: CASSPGLAEETQYF. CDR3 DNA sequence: TGCGCCAGCAGCCCGGGACTAGCGGAAGAGACCCAGTACTTC.

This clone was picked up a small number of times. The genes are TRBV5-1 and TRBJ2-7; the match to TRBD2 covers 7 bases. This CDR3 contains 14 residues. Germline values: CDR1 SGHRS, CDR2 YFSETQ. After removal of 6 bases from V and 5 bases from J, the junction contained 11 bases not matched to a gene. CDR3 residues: CASILGEGANEQYF. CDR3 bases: TGCGCCAGCATTCTTGGGGAGGGAGCCAACGAGCAGTACTTC.

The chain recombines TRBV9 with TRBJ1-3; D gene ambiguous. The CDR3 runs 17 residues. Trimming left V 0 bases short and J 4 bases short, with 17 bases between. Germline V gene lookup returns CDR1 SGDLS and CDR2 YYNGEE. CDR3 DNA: TGTGCCAGCAGCGTAGGACCCTGGGAGGACGGCGGAAACACCATATATTTT. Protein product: CASSVGPWEDGGNTIYF.

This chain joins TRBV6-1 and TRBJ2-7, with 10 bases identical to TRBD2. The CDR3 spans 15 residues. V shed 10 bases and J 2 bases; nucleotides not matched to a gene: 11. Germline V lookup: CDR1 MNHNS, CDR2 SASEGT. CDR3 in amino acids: CATEGGLAGAYEQYF. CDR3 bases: TGTGCCACGGAGGGGGGGCTAGCGGGAGCCTACGAGCAGTACTTC.

The CDR3 sequence is CASSLLAYEQYF. The CDR3 coding sequence is TGTGCCAGCAGTTTACTAGCCTACGAGCAGTACTTC. The J gene is TRBJ2-7, the V gene TRBV28; D unresolved. With 2 bases removed from V and 2 bases from J, the gap between germline ends came to 4 bases. The germline V gene has CDR1 MDHEN and CDR2 SYDVKM. CDR3 size: 12 residues.

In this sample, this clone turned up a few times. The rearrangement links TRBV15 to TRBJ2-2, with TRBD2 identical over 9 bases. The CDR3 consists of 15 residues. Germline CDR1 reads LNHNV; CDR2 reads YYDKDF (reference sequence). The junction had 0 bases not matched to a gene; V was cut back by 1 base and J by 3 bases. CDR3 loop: CATSRGTSDTGELFF. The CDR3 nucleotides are TGTGCCACCAGCAGAGGGACTAGCGACACCGGGGAGCTGTTTTTT.

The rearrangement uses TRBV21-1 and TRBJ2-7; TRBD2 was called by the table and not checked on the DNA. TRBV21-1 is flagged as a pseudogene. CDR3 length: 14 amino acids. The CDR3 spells CASSRGGTPYEQYF. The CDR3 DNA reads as TGTGCCAGCAGCAGGGGGGGGACTCCCTACGAGCAGTACTTC.

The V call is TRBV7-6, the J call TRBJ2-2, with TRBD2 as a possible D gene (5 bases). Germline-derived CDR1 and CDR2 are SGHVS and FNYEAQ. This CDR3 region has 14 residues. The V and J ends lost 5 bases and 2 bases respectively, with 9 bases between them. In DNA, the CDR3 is TGTGCCAGCAGCCCTTCGGGAAACACCGGGGAGCTGTTTTTT. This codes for CASSPSGNTGELFF.

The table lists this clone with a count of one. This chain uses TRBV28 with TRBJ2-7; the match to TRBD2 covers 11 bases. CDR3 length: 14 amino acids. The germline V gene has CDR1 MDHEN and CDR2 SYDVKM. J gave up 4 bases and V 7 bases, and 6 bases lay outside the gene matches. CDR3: CASTLAGGNYEQYF. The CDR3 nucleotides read TGTGCCAGCACTCTAGCGGGAGGCAATTACGAGCAGTACTTC.

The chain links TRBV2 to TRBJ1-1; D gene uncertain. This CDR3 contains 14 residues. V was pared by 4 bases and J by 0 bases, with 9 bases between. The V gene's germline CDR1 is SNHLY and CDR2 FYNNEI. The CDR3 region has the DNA TGTGCCAGCAGTGGAGGGAGTCTGAACACTGAAGCTTTCTTT. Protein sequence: CASSGGSLNTEAFF.

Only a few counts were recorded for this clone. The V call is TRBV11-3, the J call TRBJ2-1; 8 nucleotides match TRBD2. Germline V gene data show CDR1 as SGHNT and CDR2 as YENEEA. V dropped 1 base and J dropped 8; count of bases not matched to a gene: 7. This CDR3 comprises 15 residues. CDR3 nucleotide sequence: TGTGCCAGCAGCTTAGGAGGGACTAGTTCTCATGAGCAGTTCTTC. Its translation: CASSLGGTSSHEQFF. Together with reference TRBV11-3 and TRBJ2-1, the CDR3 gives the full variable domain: EAGVVQSPRYKIIEKKQPVAFWCNPISGHNTLYWYLQNLGQGPELLIRYENEEAVDDSQLPKDRFSAERLKGVDSTLKIQPAELGDSAVYLCASSLGGTSSHEQFFGPGTRLTVL.

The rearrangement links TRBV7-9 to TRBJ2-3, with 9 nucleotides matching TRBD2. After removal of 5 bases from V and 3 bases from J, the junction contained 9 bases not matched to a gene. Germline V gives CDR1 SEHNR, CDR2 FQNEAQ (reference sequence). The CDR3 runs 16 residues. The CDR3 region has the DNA TGTGCCAGCAGCCGTCTGGTTACTAGCGGGACAGATACGCAGTATTTT. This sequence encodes CASSRLVTSGTDTQYF.

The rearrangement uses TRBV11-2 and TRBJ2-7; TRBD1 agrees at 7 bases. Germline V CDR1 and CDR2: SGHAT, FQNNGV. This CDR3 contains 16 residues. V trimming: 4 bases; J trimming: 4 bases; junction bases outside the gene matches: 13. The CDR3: CASSSYNRGLLYEQYF. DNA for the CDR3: TGTGCCAGCAGCTCATATAACAGGGGTCTACTTTACGAGCAGTACTTC.

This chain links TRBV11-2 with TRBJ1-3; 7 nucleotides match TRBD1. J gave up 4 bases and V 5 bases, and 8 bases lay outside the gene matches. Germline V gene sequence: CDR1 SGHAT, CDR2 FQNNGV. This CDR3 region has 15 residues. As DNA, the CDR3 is TGTGCCAGCAGCCGATCAGGGGGTGACGGAAACACCATATATTTT. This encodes CASSRSGGDGNTIYF.

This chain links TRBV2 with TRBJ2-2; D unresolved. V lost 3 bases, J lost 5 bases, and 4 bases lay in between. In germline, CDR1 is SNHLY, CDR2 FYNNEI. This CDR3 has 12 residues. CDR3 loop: CASSELTGELFF. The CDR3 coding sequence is TGTGCCAGCAGTGAGTTAACCGGGGAGCTGTTTTTT.

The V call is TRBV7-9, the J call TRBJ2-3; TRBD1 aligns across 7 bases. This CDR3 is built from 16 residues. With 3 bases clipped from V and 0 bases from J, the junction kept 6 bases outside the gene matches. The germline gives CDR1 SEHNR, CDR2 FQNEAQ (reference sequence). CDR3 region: CASSFPGQPSTDTQYF. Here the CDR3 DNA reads TGTGCCAGCAGCTTCCCGGGACAGCCGAGCACAGATACGCAGTATTTT.

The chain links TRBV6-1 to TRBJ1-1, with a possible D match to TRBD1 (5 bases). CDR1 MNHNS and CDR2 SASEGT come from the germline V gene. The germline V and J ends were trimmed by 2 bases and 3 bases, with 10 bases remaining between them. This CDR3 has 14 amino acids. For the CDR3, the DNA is TGTGCCAGCAGTGAATCGAAGGGGTACACTGAAGCTTTCTTT. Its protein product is CASSESKGYTEAFF.

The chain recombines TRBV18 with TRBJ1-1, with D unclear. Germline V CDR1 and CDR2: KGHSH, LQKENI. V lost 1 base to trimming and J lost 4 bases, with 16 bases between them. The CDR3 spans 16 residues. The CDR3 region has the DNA TGTGCCAGCTCACCACTGTTTATGCAGGTTTTCACTGAAGCTTTCTTT. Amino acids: CASSPLFMQVFTEAFF. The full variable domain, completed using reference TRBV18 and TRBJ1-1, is NAGVMQNPRHLVRRRGQEARLRCSPMKGHSHVYWYRQLPEEGLKFMVYLQKENIIDESGMPKERFSAEFPKEGPSILRIQQVVRGDSAAYFCASSPLFMQVFTEAFFGQGTRLTVV.

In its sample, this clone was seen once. CDR3 loop: CASSNLIGVGDTQYF. In DNA, the CDR3 is TGCGCCAGCAGTAACCTCATCGGGGTGGGAGATACGCAGTATTTT. The rearrangement links TRBV10-1 to TRBJ2-3, with D possibly matching TRBD2 (5 bases). Trimming pared 5 bases from V and 5 bases from J, leaving 17 bases between. Germline CDR1 and CDR2: WNHNN and SYGVQD (reference sequence). This CDR3 is built from 15 residues.

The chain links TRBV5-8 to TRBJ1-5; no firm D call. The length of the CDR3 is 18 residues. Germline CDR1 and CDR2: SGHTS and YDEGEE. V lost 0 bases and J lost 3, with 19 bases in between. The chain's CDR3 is CASSLGVAAATFNQPQHF. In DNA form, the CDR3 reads TGTGCCAGCAGCTTGGGGGTGGCGGCCGCCACTTTCAATCAGCCCCAGCATTTT. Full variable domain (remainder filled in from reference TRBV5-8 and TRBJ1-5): EAGVTQSPTHLIKTRGQQATLRCSPISGHTSVYWYQQALGLGLQFLLWYDEGEERNRGNFPPRFSGRQFPNYSSELNVNALELEDSALYLCASSLGVAAATFNQPQHFGDGTRLSIL.